The rows below give T cell receptor beta chains drawn from one sample of a study of T cells after yellow fever vaccination. TCRdb passed the 5' RACE reads through MiXCR, listing each CDR3 protein once. The sample includes some 560,000 distinct CDR3 sequences, 19% of them seen just once. Specimen: PBMCs, collected 15 days after the yellow fever booster vaccination. The receptors here all came from a man under 40 who received the YFV17D yellow fever vaccine. Each CDR3 is given with its conserved first and last residue.

v_call cdr3_aa
TRBV7-8 CASSSAVGGNYEQYF
TRBV20-1 CSANRGGEQYF
TRBV25-1 CASSESSGSSYGQTSTDTQYF
TRBV6-2/TRBV6-3 CASSNLAGEVYEQYF
TRBV7-8 CASSSAPRDRVNIQYF
TRBV5-1 CASSPLDPNYGYTF
TRBV2 CASRDPGLVYEQYF
TRBV12-3/TRBV12-4 CASKSGLDDTQYF
TRBV5-1 CASSNGQGYTIYF
TRBV5-1 CASSLWAGSEYGYTF
TRBV5-1 CASSLGVAGHQETQYF
TRBV20-1 CSASRNEQFF
TRBV3-1 CASSLTLTGNIQYF
TRBV20-1 CSAPTRGSGTDTQYF
TRBV14 CASSRANTNEQFF
TRBV29-1 CSVEAGAIDTQYF
TRBV3-1 CASLGTLNTGELFF
TRBV7-2 CASSASPYETQYF
TRBV18 CASSTEAGAFDEQYF
TRBV9 CASSVDRQGRNEQFF
TRBV7-2 CASSWTEPSLGYEQFF
TRBV15 CATSRDITANNEQFF
TRBV25-1 CASSQDRDRTEAFF
TRBV10-3 CAIKSEISTDTQYF
TRBV24-1 CATSEAGGNEQFF
TRBV15 CATSSSRVFRNEQFF
TRBV24-1 CATSDLSGDLPDTQYF
TRBV6-4 CASSESRTGIHEQYF
TRBV7-3 CASSLVPGNTGELFF
TRBV18 CASSQNPIYEQYF
TRBV3-1 CASSQDLARPDTQYF
TRBV29-1 CSVELATYNEQFF
TRBV7-9 CASSPRGESTDTQYF
TRBV5-4 CASRLREGHTGELFF
TRBV27 CANPGQQSRETQYF
TRBV7-6 CASTPRGAGGVAEAFF
TRBV20-1 CSAEGASTSPDTQYF
TRBV7-2 CASSHYLSEQFF
TRBV20-1 CSAINSGSSWGQHF
TRBV20-1 CSASPGSGNQPQHF
TRBV29-1 CSVEVDGLSTDTQYF
TRBV7-2 CASSSRQGDSPLHF
TRBV12-3/TRBV12-4 CASSPSYTF